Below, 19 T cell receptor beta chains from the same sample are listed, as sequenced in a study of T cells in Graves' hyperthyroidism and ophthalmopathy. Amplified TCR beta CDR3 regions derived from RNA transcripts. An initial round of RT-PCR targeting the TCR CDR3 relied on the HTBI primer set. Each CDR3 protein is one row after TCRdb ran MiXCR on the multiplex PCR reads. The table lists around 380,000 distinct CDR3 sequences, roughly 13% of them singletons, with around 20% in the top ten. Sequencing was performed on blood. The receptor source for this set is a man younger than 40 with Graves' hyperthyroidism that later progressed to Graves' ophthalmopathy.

Written as DNA, the CDR3 is TGTGCCAGCACCGGGGGGAGCCCCTATGGCTACACCTTC. Residues: CASTGGSPYGYTF. The rearrangement joins TRBV6-2 or TRBV6-3 to TRBJ1-2; maybe TRBD1 (5 bases). Germline V lookup: CDR1 MNHEY, CDR2 SVGEGT. Trimming removed 7 bases at V and 4 bases at J, with 13 bases between. CDR3 length equals 13 residues.

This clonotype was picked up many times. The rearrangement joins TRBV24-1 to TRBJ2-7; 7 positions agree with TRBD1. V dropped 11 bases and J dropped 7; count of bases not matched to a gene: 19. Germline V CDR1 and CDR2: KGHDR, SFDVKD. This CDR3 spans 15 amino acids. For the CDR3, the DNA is TGTGCCAGCCCGACAGGGTGGTACCCCCCCTTTGAGCAGTACTTC. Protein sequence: CASPTGWYPPFEQYF.

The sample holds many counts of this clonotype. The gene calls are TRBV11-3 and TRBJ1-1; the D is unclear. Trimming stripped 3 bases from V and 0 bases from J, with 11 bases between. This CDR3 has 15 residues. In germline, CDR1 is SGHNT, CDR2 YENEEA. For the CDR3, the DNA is TGTGCCAGCAGCTTTCGACATGACATGAACACTGAAGCTTTCTTT. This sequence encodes CASSFRHDMNTEAFF.

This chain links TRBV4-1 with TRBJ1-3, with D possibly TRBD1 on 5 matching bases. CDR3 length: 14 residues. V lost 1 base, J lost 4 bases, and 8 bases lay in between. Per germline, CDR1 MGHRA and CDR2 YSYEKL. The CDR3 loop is CASSQGGVGNTIYF. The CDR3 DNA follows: TGCGCCAGCAGCCAAGGAGGGGTAGGAAACACCATATATTTT.

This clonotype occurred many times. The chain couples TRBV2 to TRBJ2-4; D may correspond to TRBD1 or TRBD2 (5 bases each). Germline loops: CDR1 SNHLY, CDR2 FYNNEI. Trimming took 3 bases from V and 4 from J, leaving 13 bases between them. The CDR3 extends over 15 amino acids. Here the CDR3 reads CASSEALRGKNIQYF. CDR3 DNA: TGTGCCAGCAGTGAGGCGTTGAGGGGTAAAAACATTCAGTACTTC.

This CDR3 reads CSARDGDSAYEQYF. The CDR3, as DNA: TGCAGTGCTAGAGACGGGGACTCAGCCTACGAGCAGTACTTC. The V call is TRBV20-1, the J call TRBJ2-7; D is possibly TRBD2 (6 bases). V lost 0 bases and J 2 bases, leaving 11 bases between the germline ends. The CDR3 extends over 14 amino acids. Germline-derived CDR1 and CDR2 are DFQATT and SNEGSKA (reference sequence).

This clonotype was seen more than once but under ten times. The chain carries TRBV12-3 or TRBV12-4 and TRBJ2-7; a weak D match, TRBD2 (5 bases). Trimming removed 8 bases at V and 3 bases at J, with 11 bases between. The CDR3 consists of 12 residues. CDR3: CASASGGYEQYF. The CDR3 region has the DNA TGTGCCAGCGCTTCTGGAGGCTACGAGCAGTACTTC.

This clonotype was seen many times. CDR3 sequence reads: CASSGGGFRGETQYF. The CDR3 coding sequence is TGTGCCAGCAGCGGGGGAGGCTTTCGAGGAGAGACCCAGTACTTC. V and J are TRBV12-3 or TRBV12-4 and TRBJ2-5, with D tentatively TRBD2 (6 bases). V was shortened by 6 bases and J by 4 bases, with 18 bases between the two germline ends. The CDR3 spans 15 residues.

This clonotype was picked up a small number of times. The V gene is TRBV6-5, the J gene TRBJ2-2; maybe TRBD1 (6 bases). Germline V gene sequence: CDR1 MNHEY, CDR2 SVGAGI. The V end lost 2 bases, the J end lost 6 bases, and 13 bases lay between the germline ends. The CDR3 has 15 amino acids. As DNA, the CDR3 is TGTGCCAGCAGTTACCAGGGGAATTACGCCGGGGAGCTGTTTTTT. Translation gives CASSYQGNYAGELFF.

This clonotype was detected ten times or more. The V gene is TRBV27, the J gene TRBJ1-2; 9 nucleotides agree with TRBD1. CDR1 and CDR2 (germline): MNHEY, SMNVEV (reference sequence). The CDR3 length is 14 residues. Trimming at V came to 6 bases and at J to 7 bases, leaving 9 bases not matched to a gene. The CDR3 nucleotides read TGTGCCAGCAGCCCGGGACAGGGTGTCAGTGGCTACACCTTC. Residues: CASSPGQGVSGYTF.

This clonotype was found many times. CDR3 nucleotides: TGTGCCAGCAGCCCTCCGACAGGGCCTGGCACAGATACGCAGTATTTT. Protein sequence: CASSPPTGPGTDTQYF. V is TRBV7-9 and J is TRBJ2-3; 7 bases line up with TRBD1. Germline trimming cut 5 bases from V and 1 base from J; bases unmatched to any gene: 9. The CDR3 extends over 16 amino acids. Germline V lookup: CDR1 SEHNR, CDR2 FQNEAQ (reference sequence).

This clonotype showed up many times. The CDR3 coding sequence is TGCGCCAGCAGCTTATGGCAGAAAGATTCACCCCTCCACTTT. Amino acid sequence: CASSLWQKDSPLHF. The chain joins TRBV5-1 to TRBJ1-6, with no clear D. The germline gives CDR1 SGHRS, CDR2 YFSETQ. The CDR3 consists of 14 residues. V lost 2 bases to trimming and J lost 8 bases, with 11 bases between them.

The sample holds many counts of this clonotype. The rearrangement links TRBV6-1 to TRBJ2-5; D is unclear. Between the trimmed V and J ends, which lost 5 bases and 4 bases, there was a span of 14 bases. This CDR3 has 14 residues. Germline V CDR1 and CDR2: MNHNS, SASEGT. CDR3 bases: TGTGCCAGCAGTTCCCAGTCCAGCAGAGAGACCCAGTACTTC. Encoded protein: CASSSQSSRETQYF.

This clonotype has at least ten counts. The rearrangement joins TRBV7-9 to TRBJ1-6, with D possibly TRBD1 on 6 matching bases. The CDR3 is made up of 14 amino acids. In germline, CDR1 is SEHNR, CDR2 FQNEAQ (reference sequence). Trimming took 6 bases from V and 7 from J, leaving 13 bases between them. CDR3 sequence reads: CASRTGQMNSPLHF. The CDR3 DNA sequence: TGTGCCAGCAGAACTGGACAGATGAATTCACCCCTCCACTTT.

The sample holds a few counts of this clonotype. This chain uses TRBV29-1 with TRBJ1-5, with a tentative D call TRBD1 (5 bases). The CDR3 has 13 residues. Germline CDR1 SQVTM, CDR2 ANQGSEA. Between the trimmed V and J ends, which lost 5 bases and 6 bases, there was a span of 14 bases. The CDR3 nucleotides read TGCAGCGTTTCCCAGGGATACAGTCAGCCCCAGCATTTT. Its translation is CSVSQGYSQPQHF. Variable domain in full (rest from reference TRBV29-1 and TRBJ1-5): SAVISQKPSRDICQRGTSLTIQCQVDSQVTMMFWYRQQPGQSLTLIATANQGSEATYESGFVIDKFPISRPNLTFSTLTVSNMSPEDSSIYLCSVSQGYSQPQHFGDGTRLSIL.

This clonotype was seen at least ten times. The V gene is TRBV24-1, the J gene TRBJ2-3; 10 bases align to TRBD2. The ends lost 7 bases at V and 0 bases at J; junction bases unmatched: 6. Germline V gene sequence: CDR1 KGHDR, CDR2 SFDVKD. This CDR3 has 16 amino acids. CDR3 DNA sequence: TGTGCCACCAGCTTTGGACTAGCGGATAGCACAGATACGCAGTATTTT. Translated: CATSFGLADSTDTQYF.

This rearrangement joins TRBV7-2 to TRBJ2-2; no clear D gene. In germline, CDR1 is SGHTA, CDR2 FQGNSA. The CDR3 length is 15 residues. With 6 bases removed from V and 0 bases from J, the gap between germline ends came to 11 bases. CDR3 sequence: CASRPQQSNTGELFF. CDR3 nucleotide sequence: TGTGCCAGCAGGCCGCAACAGTCGAACACCGGGGAGCTGTTTTTT.

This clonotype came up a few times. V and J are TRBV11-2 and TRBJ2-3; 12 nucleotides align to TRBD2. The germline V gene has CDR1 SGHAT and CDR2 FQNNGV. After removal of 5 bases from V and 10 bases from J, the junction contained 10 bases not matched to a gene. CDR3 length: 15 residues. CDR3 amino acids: CASSPLAGGGSAQYF. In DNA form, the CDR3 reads TGTGCCAGCAGCCCCCTAGCGGGGGGGGGGAGCGCGCAGTATTTT. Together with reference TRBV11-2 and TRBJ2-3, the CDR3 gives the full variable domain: EAGVAQSPRYKIIEKRQSVAFWCNPISGHATLYWYQQILGQGPKLLIQFQNNGVVDDSQLPKDRFSAERLKGVDSTLKIQPAKLEDSAVYLCASSPLAGGGSAQYFGPGTRLTVL.

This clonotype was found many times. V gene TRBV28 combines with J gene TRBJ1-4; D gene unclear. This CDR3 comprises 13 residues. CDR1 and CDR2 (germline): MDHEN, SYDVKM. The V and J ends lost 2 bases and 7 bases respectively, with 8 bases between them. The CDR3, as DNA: TGTGCCAGCAGTTTAGGGAATGGTGAAAAACTGTTTTTT. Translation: CASSLGNGEKLFF.